This TCR beta chain is drawn from a study of cytomegalovirus exposure and HLA in healthy donors. The study, taken as a whole, reports: A later analysis linked a missense DCLRE1C variant to TCR beta V- and J-gene trimming. Both high specificity and high sensitivity reportedly marked the classifier's diagnosis of cytomegalovirus status. An observed cluster of highly shared sequence variants was recorded as a likely sequencing artifact. Earlier analysis looked at TCR beta V segments, and most were productive about 87% or about 30% of the time.

This CDR3 has 15 amino acids. Germline lookup yields CDR1 MNHNY and CDR2 SVGAGI (reference sequence). V gave up 2 bases and J gave up 4 bases; unmatched junction bases: 2. Points on this clone: Its target is not known.

This PCR relied on a set of 60 Vbeta primers and 13 Jbeta primers. Measured with immunoSEQ multiplex PCR; TCRdb has only the in-frame clones, and not every one. The sample lists fewer than 110,000 clones, approximately 79% occurring once. The rearrangement joins TRBV6-6 to TRBJ2-1, with 10 bases that match TRBD2. This receptor was identified in a man between 18 and 35 years old in good health and CMV-seronegative. The sample was PBMCs. CDR3 protein: CASSYGSGGYNEQFF. CDR3 bases: TGTGCCAGCAGTTACGGTAGCGGGGGGTACAATGAGCAGTTCTTC.